The sequence of this T cell receptor (beta chain) was determined in a study of T cells after yellow fever vaccination. TCRdb itself ran the 5' RACE reads through MiXCR, one entry per CDR3 protein. The data contain 300,000 to 400,000 distinct CDR3 sequences, under 15% of them singletons. This clonotype was seen a handful of times. Its target is unknown. CDR1 DFQATT and CDR2 SNEGSKA come from the germline V gene (reference sequence). Between the trimmed V and J ends, which lost 3 bases and 5 bases, there was a span of 14 bases. The CDR3 extends over 14 amino acids. Notes on the study in general: From the bulk population, abundant clonotypes could contaminate and appear within FACS-sorted repertoires. Post-booster reappearance was seen for most primary-vaccination clones (just over 95% CD4, roughly 88% CD8).

The sample in question was CD4+ T cells sorted from PBMCs, obtained 15 days after the yellow fever booster vaccination. This sequence joins TRBV20-1 and TRBJ1-5; a possible D gene is TRBD1 (5 bases). The sequence derives from a man between 18 and 35 years old who received the YFV17D yellow fever vaccine. The CDR3 DNA is TGCAGTGCTAGTTGGGCCGGGGGGGATCAGCCCCAGCATTTT. This encodes CSASWAGGDQPQHF.